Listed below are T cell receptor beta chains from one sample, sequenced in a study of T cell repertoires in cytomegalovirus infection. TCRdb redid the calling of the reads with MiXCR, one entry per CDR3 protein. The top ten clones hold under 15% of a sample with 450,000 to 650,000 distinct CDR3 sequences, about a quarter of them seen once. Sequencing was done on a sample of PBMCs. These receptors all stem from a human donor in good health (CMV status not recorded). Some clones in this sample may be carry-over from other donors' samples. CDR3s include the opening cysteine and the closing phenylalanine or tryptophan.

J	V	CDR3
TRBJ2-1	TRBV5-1	CASSYVAPENEQFF
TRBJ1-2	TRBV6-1	CASSESRRAYGYTF
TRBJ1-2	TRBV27	CASSPRTGTYGYTF
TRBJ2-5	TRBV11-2	CASSKMDGSRSGTQYF
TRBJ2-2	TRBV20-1	CSAARLAGGAGELFF
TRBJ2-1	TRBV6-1	CASSQGLAVKTFF
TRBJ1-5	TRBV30	CAWSVDSDQPQHF
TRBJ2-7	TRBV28	CASRSGSLEQYF
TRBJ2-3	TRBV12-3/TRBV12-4	CASSPSGPDDTQYF
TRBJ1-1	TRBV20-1	CSAGTPVGVEAFF
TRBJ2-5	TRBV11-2	CASSSPPGDRYQETQYF
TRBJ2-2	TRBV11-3	CASSPTSGVSGELFF
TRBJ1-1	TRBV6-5	CASSYIQSNTEAFF
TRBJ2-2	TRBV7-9	CASSGSGTFTGELFF
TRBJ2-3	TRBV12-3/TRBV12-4	CASSFRGRADTQYF
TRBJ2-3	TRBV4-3	CASSQEADTQYF
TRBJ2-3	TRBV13	CASSSVRVTDTQYF
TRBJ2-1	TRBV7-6	CASSATGLIGYNEQFF
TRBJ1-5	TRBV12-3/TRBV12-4	CASSLARFHQPQHF
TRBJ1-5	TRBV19	CASSVGPNGQPQHF
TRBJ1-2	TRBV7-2	CASSAGGWRANYGYTF
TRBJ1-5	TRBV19	CASRDRGGYSNQPQHF
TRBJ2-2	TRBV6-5	CASSYSAGGPSGELFF
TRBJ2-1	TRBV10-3	CAISEDLLRNEQFF
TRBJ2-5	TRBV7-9	CASSHVKGGPMETQYF
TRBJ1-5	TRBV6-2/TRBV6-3	CASSYVQGGQPQHF
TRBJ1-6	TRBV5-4	CASSLETPGSPLHF
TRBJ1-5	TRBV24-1	CATRSSKGGNQPQHF
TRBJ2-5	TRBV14	CASSQVGGTQYF
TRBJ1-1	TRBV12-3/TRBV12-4	CASSHSGLNTEAFF
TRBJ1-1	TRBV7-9	CASTSPQGGTEAFF
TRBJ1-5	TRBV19	CASSIQGVYQPQHF
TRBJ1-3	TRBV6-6	CASSSLGVVGNTIYF
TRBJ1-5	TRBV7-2	CASSQGGGQPQHF
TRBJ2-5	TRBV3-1	CASSRLGGTRETQYF
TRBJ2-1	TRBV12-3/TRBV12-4	CASSLTSGSPEQFF